A single sample is the source of the 5 T cell receptor beta chains below, sequenced in a study of blood T cell repertoires in COVID-19. Some clones are missing from TCRdb's copy, which holds only in-frame ones; the method was immunoSEQ multiplex PCR. The sample holds 100,000 to 120,000 clones; approximately 81% are singletons and the top ten take about 13%. Specimen: peripheral blood. The receptors shown here come from a human donor in a cohort sampled during active COVID-19.

The rearrangement uses TRBV19 and TRBJ1-1; D is unresolved. V lost 1 base to trimming and J lost 4 bases, with 13 bases between them. Germline CDR1 LNHDA, CDR2 SQIVND (reference sequence). The CDR3 covers 15 residues. The CDR3 DNA sequence: TGTGCCAGTAGTATAGTGGCGGGTGCGGGCACTGAAGCTTTCTTT. It translates to CASSIVAGAGTEAFF.

This clone has a single count. The rearrangement uses TRBV10-2 and TRBJ2-1; 10 bases agree with TRBD1. V shed 6 bases and J 2 bases; nucleotides not matched to a gene: 7. CDR3 length equals 16 residues. Germline-derived CDR1 and CDR2 are WSHSY and SAAADI. CDR3 coding DNA: TGCGCCAGCAGAACTCACGGACAGGGGGCCTACAATGAGCAGTTCTTC. Translated: CASRTHGQGAYNEQFF.

The J gene is TRBJ1-1, the V gene TRBV2, with 8 bases aligning to TRBD1. The trim removed 7 bases at V and 3 bases at J, leaving 7 bases unmatched. The CDR3 runs 14 residues. CDR1 and CDR2 (germline): SNHLY, FYNNEI. The CDR3 nucleotides are TGTGCCAGCACTCGAGAGACAGGGGACACTGAAGCTTTCTTT. Translation gives CASTRETGDTEAFF.

This sequence joins TRBV4-1 and TRBJ1-6; D unclear. The V and J ends lost 4 bases and 7 bases respectively, with 23 bases between them. Germline CDR1 MGHRA, CDR2 YSYEKL. CDR3 length: 18 amino acids. CDR3 region: CASSRNPLQERRNSPLHF. For the CDR3, the DNA is TGCGCCAGCAGCCGAAACCCACTCCAGGAACGTCGGAATTCACCCCTCCACTTT.

This clone was seen just once. The V gene is TRBV5-1, the J gene TRBJ2-7; weak D call: TRBD2 (7 bases). The CDR3 runs 14 residues. Germline CDR1 is SGHRS and CDR2 is YFSETQ. V lost 5 bases, J lost 7 bases, and 19 bases lay in between. Here the CDR3 DNA reads TGCGCCAGCAGAGGGGCGGCGGGGGCGCTTGAGCAGTACTTC. It translates to CASRGAAGALEQYF. Full variable domain (rest looked up from reference TRBV5-1 and TRBJ2-7): KAGVTQTPRYLIKTRGQQVTLSCSPISGHRSVSWYQQTPGQGLQFLFEYFSETQRNKGNFPGRFSGRQFSNSRSEMNVSTLELGDSALYLCASRGAAGALEQYFGPGTRLTVT.